The 7 T cell receptor beta chains reported below all come from one sample, sequenced in a study of blood T cells in healthy people across ages. Combining a sample-barcoded 5' primer with a J-beta primer mix, a second PCR ran for roughly 7 to 12 cycles. TCRdb re-analysed the 5' RACE reads in MiXCR, keeping a single row per CDR3 protein. This sample has approximately 900,000 distinct CDR3 sequences, with about 44% found just once. Sequenced material: blood. The origin of the receptors is a man younger than 45 in good health.

The rearrangement links TRBV20-1 to TRBJ2-5; D ambiguous. The CDR3 is 13 amino acids. The germline CDR1 and CDR2 sequences are DFQATT and SNEGSKA (reference sequence). Trimming removed 5 bases at V and 2 bases at J, with 12 bases between. In DNA, the CDR3 is TGCAGTGCTGCCCTTAGACAACAAGAGACCCAGTACTTC. Its translation is CSAALRQQETQYF.

This clonotype was observed a handful of times. J is TRBJ2-3 and V is TRBV7-2; tentatively, D is TRBD2 (5 bases). The V and J ends lost 6 bases and 0 bases respectively, with 19 bases between them. Germline V gene data show CDR1 as SGHTA and CDR2 as FQGNSA. This CDR3 spans 17 amino acids. The chain's CDR3 is CASSPSGWRLSTDTQYF. CDR3 nucleotides: TGTGCCAGCAGTCCTTCAGGCTGGCGACTAAGCACAGATACGCAGTATTTT.

The rearrangement links TRBV7-2 to TRBJ2-3; TRBD2 matches 9 bases. V lost 4 bases and J lost 6; bases outside the gene matches: 17. Germline CDR1 and CDR2: SGHTA and FQGNSA. This CDR3 is built from 18 residues. The CDR3 bases are TGTGCCAGCAGCTCCCTGCCCCCCCGGGCTAGCGGGAAGGATACGCAGTATTTT. Protein product: CASSSLPPRASGKDTQYF.

This clonotype was seen more than once but under ten times. The chain carries TRBV10-3 and TRBJ2-4, with D perhaps TRBD1 or TRBD2 (6 bases each). The CDR3 sequence is 13 residues long. Germline assignment: CDR1 ENHRY and CDR2 SYGVKD. V was shortened by 3 bases and J by 13 bases, with 16 bases between the two germline ends. CDR3 DNA: TGTGCCATCAGTGAAAGGGGGGAAGGAGAGCAGTACTTC. Its translation is CAISERGEGEQYF.

This clonotype has a handful of counts. The chain carries TRBV7-3 and TRBJ1-5; no reliable D call. The germline V gene has CDR1 SGHTA and CDR2 FQGTGA. CDR3 length: 17 residues. The V and J ends lost 1 base and 0 bases respectively, with 13 bases between them. DNA for the CDR3: TGTGCCAGCAGCTTAAAGTTCGACCGAGTTAGCAATCAGCCCCAGCATTTT. Translated, it gives CASSLKFDRVSNQPQHF.

J is TRBJ2-7 and V is TRBV23-1; either TRBD1 or TRBD2 may fit D (5 bases each). TRBV23-1 counts as an open reading frame of uncertain function. V was pared by 6 bases and J by 7 bases, with 19 bases between. CDR3 length: 14 amino acids. The DNA for the CDR3 is TGCGCCAGCAGCCTTGCCAGGGAGAGGAGAGAGCAGTACTTC. Protein product: CASSLARERREQYF.

The gene calls are TRBV5-1 and TRBJ1-1, with 10 bases lining up with TRBD1. The J segment lost 4 bases and the V segment lost 0 bases, leaving 6 bases of the junction unmatched. The CDR3 is 16 amino acids. Per germline, CDR1 SGHRS and CDR2 YFSETQ. CDR3 loop: CASSLGQGAEITEAFF. DNA for the CDR3: TGCGCCAGCAGCTTGGGACAGGGGGCAGAAATCACTGAAGCTTTCTTT. Based on the CDR3 plus reference TRBV5-1 and TRBJ1-1, the full variable domain is KAGVTQTPRYLIKTRGQQVTLSCSPISGHRSVSWYQQTPGQGLQFLFEYFSETQRNKGNFPGRFSGRQFSNSRSEMNVSTLELGDSALYLCASSLGQGAEITEAFFGQGTRLTVV.